This TCR beta chain was profiled in a study of blood T cells in healthy people across ages. A second PCR, run for about 7 to 11 cycles, used a sample-barcoded 5' primer plus a J-beta primer mix. One entry per CDR3 protein results from TCRdb running MiXCR on the 5' RACE reads. The table has over 300,000 distinct CDR3 sequences, more than 45% seen once. Between the trimmed V and J ends, which lost 7 bases and 2 bases, there was a span of 8 bases. The germline CDR1 and CDR2 sequences are SNHLY and FYNNEI. The CDR3 contains 12 residues. Sequenced input: blood. V usage is TRBV2 and J usage is TRBJ1-2, with unresolved D. This sequence originates from a man between 60 and 75 years old in good health. DNA for the CDR3: TGTGCCAGCAAGGGCCGCAACTATGGCTACACCTTC. Its protein product is CASKGRNYGYTF.